The 29 T cell receptor beta chains in this list originate from one sample, sequenced in a study of technical replicates of blood from a handful of donors. Here immunoSEQ multiplex PCR was the method, and the copy in TCRdb shows in-frame clones only, minus some. The data hold fewer than 100,000 clones, with approximately 95% observed a single time. Sequencing was done on a sample of T cells isolated from PBMCs. The receptors stem from a human donor in good health.

In this sample, this clone turned up once. This rearrangement joins TRBV6-5 to TRBJ1-6; D is perhaps TRBD1 (6 bases). CDR3 length: 14 amino acids. From germline, CDR1 is MNHEY and CDR2 SVGAGI. V gave up 8 bases and J gave up 9 bases, with 17 bases separating them. The CDR3 nucleotides are TGTGCCAGCTGCCCTCTCGACAGGACTTCACCCCTCCACTTT. Protein sequence: CASCPLDRTSPLHF.

The V gene is TRBV27, the J gene TRBJ2-1, with 12 bases lining up with TRBD2. J was trimmed by 4 bases and V by 6 bases; bases with no gene match: 10. Germline V gene data show CDR1 as MNHEY and CDR2 as SMNVEV (reference sequence). This CDR3 has 17 amino acids. Here the CDR3 reads CASRWTSGNQGYNEQFF. CDR3 bases: TGTGCCAGCAGATGGACTAGCGGGAACCAAGGGTACAATGAGCAGTTCTTC.

As DNA, the CDR3 is TGTGCCAGCAGCGCTGACAGGGGGCCTAATGAAAAACTGTTTTTT. Its translation: CASSADRGPNEKLFF. V is TRBV5-8 and J is TRBJ1-4; 10 bases align to TRBD1. After removal of 4 bases from V and 3 bases from J, the junction contained 3 bases not matched to a gene. The CDR3 length is 15 residues. Germline V lookup: CDR1 SGHTS, CDR2 YDEGEE.

V and J are TRBV19 and TRBJ2-1; D perhaps matches TRBD2 (5 bases). This CDR3 has 12 amino acids. Germline assignment: CDR1 LNHDA and CDR2 SQIVND (reference sequence). V was clipped by 6 bases and J by 7 bases, with 10 bases between them. The CDR3 here is CASRYGGNEQFF. CDR3 coding DNA: TGTGCCAGTAGGTACGGCGGGAATGAGCAGTTCTTC.

V is TRBV7-8 and J is TRBJ2-2; 8 bases are a match to TRBD1. The length of the CDR3 is 15 residues. Per the germline V gene, CDR1 is SGHVS and CDR2 is FQNEAQ. With 5 bases clipped from V and 5 bases from J, the junction kept 7 bases outside the gene matches. The CDR3 here is CASSPQGAVTGELFF. CDR3 nucleotides: TGTGCCAGCAGCCCCCAGGGGGCGGTGACCGGGGAGCTGTTTTTT.

The chain combines TRBV5-5 with TRBJ1-2; D might be TRBD1 (5 bases). Looked up from germline, CDR1 is SGHKS and CDR2 is YYEKEE (reference sequence). Trimming stripped 3 bases from V and 7 bases from J, with 16 bases between. The CDR3 runs to 14 residues. The CDR3 DNA reads as TGTGCCAGCAGCTCCTTGACAGATTTGAGTGGCTACACCTTC. Translated, it gives CASSSLTDLSGYTF.

The chain joins TRBV29-1 to TRBJ2-7, with 11 bases identical to TRBD1. The CDR3 is 12 amino acids. The V and J ends lost 4 bases and 6 bases, in that order; junction bases with no gene match: 2. Looked up from germline, CDR1 is SQVTM and CDR2 is ANQGSEA. As DNA, the CDR3 is TGCAGCGTTGTCGGACAGGGGGCCGAGCAGTACTTC. Translation gives CSVVGQGAEQYF.

Comments on this clone: A read error may produce the germline difference seen at one junction end. J is TRBJ2-1 and V is TRBV6-1; D is uncertain. The CDR3 has 11 residues. Germline V lookup: CDR1 MNHNS, CDR2 SASEGT. In nucleotides, the CDR3 is TGTGCCAGCAGTGACGCATTACTTTTGGTCTTC. Encoded protein: CASSDALLLVF.

This rearrangement joins TRBV27 to TRBJ2-7, with 13 bases fitting TRBD2. The CDR3 is 15 residues long. Unmatched junction bases numbered 11, after V lost 8 bases and J lost 7 bases. The germline gives CDR1 MNHEY, CDR2 SMNVEV (reference sequence). The CDR3 loop reads CASAHTSGRAGEQYF. The CDR3 DNA sequence: TGTGCCAGCGCACATACTAGCGGGAGGGCCGGGGAGCAGTACTTC.

V is TRBV5-8 and J is TRBJ2-1; 7 nucleotides align to TRBD1. The CDR3 loop spans 14 amino acids. CDR1 and CDR2 (germline): SGHTS, YDEGEE. The V gene end was trimmed by 3 bases and the J gene end by 8 bases; junction bases not matched to a gene: 8. This CDR3 reads CASSSYRGGDEQFF. CDR3 DNA sequence: TGTGCCAGCAGCTCATACAGGGGTGGCGATGAGCAGTTCTTC.

The chain has TRBV11-3 and TRBJ2-7; D call uncertain. This CDR3 contains 13 residues. CDR1 and CDR2 (germline): SGHNT, YENEEA. V was shortened by 5 bases and J by 0 bases, with 8 bases between the two germline ends. CDR3 in DNA: TGTGCCAGCAGCCCCACCAGCTCCTACGAGCAGTACTTC. This gives the protein CASSPTSSYEQYF.

The chain combines TRBV6-1 with TRBJ1-1, with a possible D match to TRBD1 (6 bases). The CDR3 runs 14 residues. Trimming pared 5 bases from V and 5 bases from J, leaving 15 bases between. Looked up from germline, CDR1 is MNHNS and CDR2 is SASEGT. CDR3 loop: CASSLGHSGTEAFF. In DNA, the CDR3 is TGTGCCAGCAGTCTGGGACACTCGGGGACTGAAGCTTTCTTT.

This chain links TRBV28 with TRBJ1-4; TRBD1 matches at 10 bases. Unmatched junction bases numbered 1, after V lost 1 base and J lost 5 bases. Per the germline V gene, CDR1 is MDHEN and CDR2 is SYDVKM. This CDR3 contains 15 residues. The CDR3 bases are TGTGCCAGCAGTTTATCGGGACAGGGGAATGAAAAACTGTTTTTT. This gives the protein CASSLSGQGNEKLFF.

This clone has a single count. For the CDR3, the DNA is TGTGCCAGCAGCCTGGTTATTCGCGGTAACACCGGGGAGCTGTTTTTT. The encoded protein is CASSLVIRGNTGELFF. This chain uses TRBV11-2 with TRBJ2-2; D gene unclear. This CDR3 has 16 amino acids. The V end was cut by 5 bases, the J end by 2 bases, with 15 bases between. CDR1 and CDR2 from the germline V gene are SGHAT and FQNNGV. The full variable domain, with the rest looked up from reference TRBV11-2 and TRBJ2-2, is EAGVAQSPRYKIIEKRQSVAFWCNPISGHATLYWYQQILGQGPKLLIQFQNNGVVDDSQLPKDRFSAERLKGVDSTLKIQPAKLEDSAVYLCASSLVIRGNTGELFFGEGSRLTVL.

This rearrangement joins TRBV29-1 to TRBJ2-7; 8 bases align to TRBD2. Trimming cost V 3 bases and J 6 bases; bases outside gene matches: 7. Germline V gives CDR1 SQVTM, CDR2 ANQGSEA. CDR3 length: 13 amino acids. The CDR3 sequence is CSVDRSGGSEQYF. The CDR3 bases are TGCAGCGTTGATAGGTCGGGGGGGTCCGAGCAGTACTTC.

In this sample, this clone turned up once. The rearrangement joins TRBV7-8 to TRBJ1-1; D not certain. CDR1 is SGHVS and CDR2 is FQNEAQ in the germline V gene. The CDR3 is 15 amino acids. V was pared by 3 bases and J by 3 bases, with 14 bases between. As DNA, the CDR3 is TGTGCCAGCAGCTTTCGGGGTTTTCAAGACACTGAAGCTTTCTTT. As protein: CASSFRGFQDTEAFF.

This chain connects TRBV10-1 to TRBJ2-1; D is perhaps TRBD1 (6 bases). V was pared by 3 bases and J by 10 bases, with 7 bases between. The length of the CDR3 is 11 residues. Germline V gene sequence: CDR1 WNHNN, CDR2 SYGVQD (reference sequence). CDR3 DNA: TGCGCCAGCAGTGACGGGACAGAGCAGTTCTTC. Its protein is CASSDGTEQFF.

The chain combines TRBV30 with TRBJ1-6; D is ambiguous. CDR3 size: 12 residues. The germline V gene has CDR1 GTSNPN and CDR2 SVGIG (reference sequence). V gave up 6 bases and J gave up 9 bases, with 12 bases separating them. The CDR3 region has the DNA TGTGCCTGCCGGAGGGTTGGTTCACCCCTCCACTTT. Its protein is CACRRVGSPLHF. The full variable domain, its missing parts supplied by reference TRBV30 and TRBJ1-6, is SQTIHQWPATLVQPVGSPLSLECTVEGTSNPNLYWYRQAAGRGLQLLFYSVGIGQISSEVPQNLSASRPQDRQFILSSKKLLLSDSGFYLCACRRVGSPLHFGNGTRLTVT.

This chain joins TRBV4-2 and TRBJ2-1, with 11 nucleotides matching TRBD2. The CDR3 loop spans 17 amino acids. Germline assignment: CDR1 LGHNA and CDR2 YNFKEQ. V dropped 0 bases and J dropped 8; count of bases not matched to a gene: 9. The CDR3, as DNA: TGTGCCAGCAGCCAAGATCCATCACTAGCGGGAGTCTATGAGCAGTTCTTC. Its protein is CASSQDPSLAGVYEQFF.

V is TRBV5-1 and J is TRBJ1-5; TRBD1 agrees at 7 bases. The CDR3 is 16 amino acids. V dropped 0 bases and J dropped 4; count of bases not matched to a gene: 7. Germline values: CDR1 SGHRS, CDR2 YFSETQ. CDR3 region: CASSLGPGQANQPQHF. The CDR3 DNA sequence: TGCGCCAGCAGCTTGGGACCAGGACAGGCTAATCAGCCCCAGCATTTT.

This clone occurred a few times. V is TRBV11-2 and J is TRBJ2-2; TRBD2 agrees at 11 bases. The length of the CDR3 is 16 residues. V dropped 4 bases and J dropped 3; count of bases not matched to a gene: 4. Germline CDR1 SGHAT, CDR2 FQNNGV. CDR3 sequence reads: CASSSLAGADTGELFF. CDR3 coding DNA: TGTGCCAGCAGCTCACTAGCGGGGGCCGACACCGGGGAGCTGTTTTTT.

This chain uses TRBV2 with TRBJ1-4; D possibly corresponds to TRBD1 (5 bases). V gave up 7 bases and J gave up 0 bases, with 12 bases separating them. CDR3 length equals 15 residues. Germline CDR1 SNHLY, CDR2 FYNNEI. CDR3 sequence: CASTPRAATNEKLFF. The DNA for the CDR3 is TGTGCCAGCACCCCCAGGGCCGCAACTAATGAAAAACTGTTTTTT.

The rearrangement links TRBV18 to TRBJ1-2; 9 nucleotides agree with TRBD1. Looked up from germline, CDR1 is KGHSH and CDR2 is LQKENI. The CDR3 loop spans 14 amino acids. V gave up 3 bases and J gave up 8 bases; unmatched junction bases: 7. The CDR3 coding sequence is TGTGCCAGCTCACCTGTACAGGGGGCTTTAGGCTACACCTTC. It translates to CASSPVQGALGYTF.

This clone came up once. The J gene is TRBJ1-1, the V gene TRBV11-2; TRBD1 is a possible D gene (5 bases). This CDR3 spans 14 amino acids. Trimming pared 0 bases from V and 5 bases from J, leaving 10 bases between. Germline V gene sequence: CDR1 SGHAT, CDR2 FQNNGV. CDR3 in amino acids: CASSLDLGGTEAFF. CDR3 in DNA: TGTGCCAGCAGCTTAGATCTTGGGGGGACTGAAGCTTTCTTT.

The rearrangement joins TRBV11-1 to TRBJ2-5; D gene uncertain. The CDR3 spans 14 residues. The V gene's germline CDR1 is SGHAT and CDR2 FQDESV (reference sequence). V lost 5 bases to trimming and J lost 2 bases, with 12 bases between them. CDR3 amino acids: CASSALLDQETQYF. CDR3 coding DNA: TGTGCCAGCAGCGCCCTTCTAGATCAAGAGACCCAGTACTTC.

The V call is TRBV28, the J call TRBJ2-1, with 8 bases fitting TRBD1. The CDR3 extends over 16 amino acids. Germline V lookup: CDR1 MDHEN, CDR2 SYDVKM. Trimming removed 6 bases from V and 3 bases from J; junction bases left unmatched: 10. The CDR3 region is CASSPSGGGYYNEQFF. For the CDR3, the DNA is TGTGCCAGCAGCCCCTCAGGGGGCGGATACTACAATGAGCAGTTCTTC.

Here the CDR3 DNA reads TGTGCCAGTAGCCCACAGGGTTTGAACACTGAAGCTTTCTTT. Amino acids: CASSPQGLNTEAFF. The rearrangement joins TRBV19 to TRBJ1-1; D perhaps matches TRBD1 (6 bases). CDR3 length equals 14 residues. V lost 6 bases and J lost 0, with 11 bases in between. Looked up from germline, CDR1 is LNHDA and CDR2 is SQIVND (reference sequence).

The rearrangement joins TRBV29-1 to TRBJ2-6; 11 nucleotides align to TRBD2. Germline V gene lookup returns CDR1 SQVTM and CDR2 ANQGSEA. With 6 bases clipped from V and 0 bases from J, the junction kept 7 bases outside the gene matches. The CDR3 contains 17 residues. CDR3 sequence reads: CSVLQGLADSGANVLTF. CDR3 nucleotides: TGCAGCGTCCTACAGGGACTAGCGGACTCTGGGGCCAACGTCCTGACTTTC. The variable domain in full, completed from reference TRBV29-1 and TRBJ2-6, reads SAVISQKPSRDICQRGTSLTIQCQVDSQVTMMFWYRQQPGQSLTLIATANQGSEATYESGFVIDKFPISRPNLTFSTLTVSNMSPEDSSIYLCSVLQGLADSGANVLTFGAGSRLTVL.

The chain recombines TRBV19 with TRBJ1-5; 9 bases are shared with TRBD1. This CDR3 comprises 15 residues. Germline V lookup: CDR1 LNHDA, CDR2 SQIVND (reference sequence). The V segment lost 3 bases and the J segment 6 bases; nucleotides outside the gene matches: 6. Here the CDR3 reads CASSIRTGAGQPQHF. In DNA form, the CDR3 reads TGTGCCAGTAGTATTAGGACAGGGGCCGGTCAGCCCCAGCATTTT.